These 3 T cell receptor beta chains share one sample of origin, sequenced in a study of blood T cell repertoires in COVID-19. Assay: immunoSEQ multiplex PCR; the TCRdb copy retains only in-frame clones and omits some. This table has roughly 230,000 clones, roughly 84% appearing once. The material sequenced was peripheral blood. The origin of the receptors is a man in his forties or fifties with acute or convalescent COVID-19.

This clone was found a few times. The rearrangement joins TRBV30 to TRBJ1-3; D remains unclear. V was cut by 5 bases and J by 2 bases, with 10 bases left in between. The germline gives CDR1 GTSNPN, CDR2 SVGIG (reference sequence). This CDR3 is 13 amino acids long. The chain's CDR3 is CAWGNGAGNTIYF. For the CDR3, the DNA is TGTGCCTGGGGGAATGGAGCTGGAAACACCATATATTTT. The full variable domain, its missing parts supplied by reference TRBV30 and TRBJ1-3, is SQTIHQWPATLVQPVGSPLSLECTVEGTSNPNLYWYRQAAGRGLQLLFYSVGIGQISSEVPQNLSASRPQDRQFILSSKKLLLSDSGFYLCAWGNGAGNTIYFGEGSWLTVV.

The chain has TRBV9 and TRBJ2-2; D gene ambiguous. There are 14 residues in the CDR3. Trimming pared 0 bases from V and 6 bases from J, leaving 9 bases between. Germline CDR1 is SGDLS and CDR2 is YYNGEE. The CDR3, as DNA: TGTGCCAGCAGCGTAGACGCTATCCCCGGGGAGCTGTTTTTT. Residues: CASSVDAIPGELFF. The full variable domain, in which reference TRBV9 and TRBJ2-2 provide the parts outside the CDR3, is DSGVTQTPKHLITATGQRVTLRCSPRSGDLSVYWYQQSLDQGLQFLIQYYNGEERAKGNILERFSAQQFPDLHSELNLSSLELGDSALYFCASSVDAIPGELFFGEGSRLTVL.

There are a few counts of this clone. The chain couples TRBV11-2 to TRBJ1-1, with a tentative D call TRBD1 (6 bases). V was shortened by 4 bases and J by 4 bases, with 13 bases between the two germline ends. Germline CDR1 is SGHAT and CDR2 is FQNNGV. The CDR3 is 14 amino acids. The CDR3 DNA sequence: TGTGCCAGCAGCTCACAGGGACGGCGCACTGAAGCTTTCTTT. The encoded protein is CASSSQGRRTEAFF.